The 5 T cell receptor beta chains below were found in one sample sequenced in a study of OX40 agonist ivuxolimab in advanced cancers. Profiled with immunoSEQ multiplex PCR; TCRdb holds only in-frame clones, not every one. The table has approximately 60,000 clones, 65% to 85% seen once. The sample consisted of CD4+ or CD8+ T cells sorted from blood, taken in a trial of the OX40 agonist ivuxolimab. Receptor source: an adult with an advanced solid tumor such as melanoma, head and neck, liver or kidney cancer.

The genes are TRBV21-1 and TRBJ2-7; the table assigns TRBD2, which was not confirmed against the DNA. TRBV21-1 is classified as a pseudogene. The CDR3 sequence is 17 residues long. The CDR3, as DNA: TGTGCCAGCAGCAAATCCTCCAGGAGCGGGGTTTCCTACGAGCAGTACTTC. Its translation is CASSKSSRSGVSYEQYF.

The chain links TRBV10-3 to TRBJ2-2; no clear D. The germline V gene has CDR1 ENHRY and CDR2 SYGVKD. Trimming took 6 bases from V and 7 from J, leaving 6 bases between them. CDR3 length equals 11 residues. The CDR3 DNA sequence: TGTGCCATCAGGGATGTCGGGGAGCTGTTTTTT. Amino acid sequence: CAIRDVGELFF.

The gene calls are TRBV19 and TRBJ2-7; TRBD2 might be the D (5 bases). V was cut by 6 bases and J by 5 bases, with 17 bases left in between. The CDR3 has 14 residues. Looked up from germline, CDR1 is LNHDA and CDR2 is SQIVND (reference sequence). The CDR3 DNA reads TGTGCCAGTAGCACCCTTGGGAGCTTCCACGAGCAGTACTTC. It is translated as CASSTLGSFHEQYF. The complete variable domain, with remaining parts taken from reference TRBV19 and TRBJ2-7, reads DGGITQSPKYLFRKEGQNVTLSCEQNLNHDAMYWYRQDPGQGLRLIYYSQIVNDFQKGDIAEGYSVSREKKESFPLTVTSAQKNPTAFYLCASSTLGSFHEQYFGPGTRLTVT.

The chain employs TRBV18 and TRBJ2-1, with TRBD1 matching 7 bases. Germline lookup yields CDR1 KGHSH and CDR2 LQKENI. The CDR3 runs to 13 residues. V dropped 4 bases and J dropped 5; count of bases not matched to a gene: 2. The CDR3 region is CASSLDRDNEQFF. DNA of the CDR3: TGTGCCAGCTCACTAGACAGGGACAATGAGCAGTTCTTC.

CDR3 sequence: CASSPGTDHLSGYTF. The CDR3 nucleotides read TGTGCCAGCAGCCCGGGGACAGACCACCTATCTGGCTACACCTTC. This rearrangement joins TRBV5-3 to TRBJ1-2, with 7 bases lining up with TRBD1. TRBV5-3 is assigned to the ORF class and has an uncertain function. The J segment lost 7 bases and the V segment lost 8 bases, leaving 17 bases of the junction unmatched. The CDR3 totals 15 residues.